The following is a TCR beta chain sequence with its context. TCRdb keeps only in-frame clones here, not all; method: immunoSEQ multiplex PCR. Counted here are around 80,000 clones, about 85% occurring once; the ten biggest clones make up approximately 8.8%. This sample was included in a study of blood T cell repertoires in COVID-19. Study as a whole: Donors in the United States, Italy and Spain gave samples during acute or convalescent COVID-19.

Germline assignment: CDR1 SGHKS and CDR2 YYEKEE (reference sequence). CDR3 length: 11 amino acids. The V and J ends lost 1 base and 8 bases respectively, with 3 bases between them. This chain joins TRBV5-5 and TRBJ2-2; D remains unclear. The origin of this receptor is a human donor in a cohort sampled during active COVID-19. Sequenced sample: peripheral blood. For the CDR3, the DNA is TGTGCCAGCAGCTTGCCAGGGGAGCTGTTTTTT. Protein sequence: CASSLPGELFF. Supplemented by reference TRBV5-5 and TRBJ2-2, the full variable domain reads DAGVTQSPTHLIKTRGQQVTLRCSPISGHKSVSWYQQVLGQGPQFIFQYYEKEERGRGNFPDRFSARQFPNYSSELNVNALLLGDSALYLCASSLPGELFFGEGSRLTVL.